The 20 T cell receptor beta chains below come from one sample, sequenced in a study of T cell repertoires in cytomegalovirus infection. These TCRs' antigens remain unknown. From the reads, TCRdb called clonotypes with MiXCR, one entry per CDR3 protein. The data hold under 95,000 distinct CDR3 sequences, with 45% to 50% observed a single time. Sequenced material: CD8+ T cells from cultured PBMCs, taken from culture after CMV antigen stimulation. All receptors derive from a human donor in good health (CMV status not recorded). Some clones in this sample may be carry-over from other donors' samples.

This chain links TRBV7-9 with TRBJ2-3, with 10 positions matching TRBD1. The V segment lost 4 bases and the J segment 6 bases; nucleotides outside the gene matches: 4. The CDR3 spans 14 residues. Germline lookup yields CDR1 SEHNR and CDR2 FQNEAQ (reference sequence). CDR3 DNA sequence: TGTGCCAGCAGCTGGGACAGGGGCCCGGATACGCAGTATTTT. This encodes CASSWDRGPDTQYF.

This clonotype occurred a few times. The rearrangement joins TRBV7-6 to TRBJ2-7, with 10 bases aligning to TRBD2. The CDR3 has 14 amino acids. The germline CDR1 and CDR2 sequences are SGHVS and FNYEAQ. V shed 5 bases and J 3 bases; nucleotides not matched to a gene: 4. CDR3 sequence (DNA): TGTGCCAGCAGCCTACGACTAGCGGGCTACGAGCAGTACTTC. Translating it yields CASSLRLAGYEQYF.

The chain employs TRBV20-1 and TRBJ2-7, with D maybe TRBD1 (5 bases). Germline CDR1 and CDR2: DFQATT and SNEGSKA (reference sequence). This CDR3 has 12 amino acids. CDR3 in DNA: TGCAGCCAAGGGGTATCGGTATGCGAGCAGTACTTC. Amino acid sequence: CSQGVSVCEQYF.

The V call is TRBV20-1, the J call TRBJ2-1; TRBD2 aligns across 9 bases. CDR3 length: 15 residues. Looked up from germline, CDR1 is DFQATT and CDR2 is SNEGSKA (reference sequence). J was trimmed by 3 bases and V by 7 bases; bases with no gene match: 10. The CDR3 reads CSGQAGGLYYNEQFF. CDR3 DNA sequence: TGCAGTGGGCAAGCGGGGGGTCTTTACTACAATGAGCAGTTCTTC.

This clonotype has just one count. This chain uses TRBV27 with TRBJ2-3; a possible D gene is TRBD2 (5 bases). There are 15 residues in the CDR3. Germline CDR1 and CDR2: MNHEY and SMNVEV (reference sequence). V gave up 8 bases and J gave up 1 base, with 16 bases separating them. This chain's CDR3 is CASREDWTGTDTQYF. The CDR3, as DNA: TGTGCCAGCCGAGAGGACTGGACGGGCACAGATACGCAGTATTTT.

The CDR3 DNA reads as TGTGCCATCAGTGAGGCCGGGACTAGCTCCTACGAGCAGTACTTC. It encodes CAISEAGTSSYEQYF. The chain employs TRBV10-3 and TRBJ2-7, with 8 bases lining up with TRBD2. CDR3 length: 15 residues. CDR1 and CDR2 from the germline V gene are ENHRY and SYGVKD. Trimming took 2 bases from V and 0 from J; bases not matched to a gene: 3.

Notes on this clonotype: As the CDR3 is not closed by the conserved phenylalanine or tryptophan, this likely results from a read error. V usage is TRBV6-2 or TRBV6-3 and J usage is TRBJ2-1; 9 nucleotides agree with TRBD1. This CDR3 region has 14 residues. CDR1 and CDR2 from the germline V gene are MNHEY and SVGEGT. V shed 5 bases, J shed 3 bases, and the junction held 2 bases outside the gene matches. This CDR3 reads CASSQGQGYNEQFL. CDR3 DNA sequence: TGTGCCAGCAGTCAGGGACAGGGCTACAATGAGCAGTTCTTA.

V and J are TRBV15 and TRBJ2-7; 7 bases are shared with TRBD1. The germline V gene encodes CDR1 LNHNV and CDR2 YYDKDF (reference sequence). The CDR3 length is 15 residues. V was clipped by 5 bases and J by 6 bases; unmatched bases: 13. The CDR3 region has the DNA TGTGCCACCAGCCTTCGGCGGACAGGAAGAGCCGAGCAGTACTTC. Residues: CATSLRRTGRAEQYF.

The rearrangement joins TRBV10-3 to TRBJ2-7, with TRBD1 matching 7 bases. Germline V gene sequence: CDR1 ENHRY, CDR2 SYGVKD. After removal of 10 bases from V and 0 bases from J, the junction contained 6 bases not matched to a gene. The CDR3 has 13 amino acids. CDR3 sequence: CATSDRSSYEQYF. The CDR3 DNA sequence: TGTGCCACCTCGGACAGGAGCTCCTACGAGCAGTACTTC.

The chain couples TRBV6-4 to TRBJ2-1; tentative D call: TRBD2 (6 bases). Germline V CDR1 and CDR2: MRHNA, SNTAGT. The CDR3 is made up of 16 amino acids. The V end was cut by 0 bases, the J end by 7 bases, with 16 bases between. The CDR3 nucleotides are TGTGCCAGCAGTGACTCGAAGCGGGCGCCACGGAATGAGCAGTTCTTC. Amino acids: CASSDSKRAPRNEQFF.

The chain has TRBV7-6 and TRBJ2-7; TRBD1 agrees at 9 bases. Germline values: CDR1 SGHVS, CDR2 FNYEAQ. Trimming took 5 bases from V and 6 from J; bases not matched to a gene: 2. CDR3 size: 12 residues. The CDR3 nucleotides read TGTGCCAGCAGCCAGACAGGGGGCGAGCAGTACTTC. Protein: CASSQTGGEQYF.

CDR3 in DNA: TGTGCCAGCAGTGTTGCAGGTCGACGCAATGAGCAGTTCTTC. Translated, it gives CASSVAGRRNEQFF. The J gene is TRBJ2-1, the V gene TRBV6-1; D remains unclear. V was clipped by 4 bases and J by 6 bases, with 13 bases between them. The germline gives CDR1 MNHNS, CDR2 SASEGT. The CDR3 extends over 14 amino acids.

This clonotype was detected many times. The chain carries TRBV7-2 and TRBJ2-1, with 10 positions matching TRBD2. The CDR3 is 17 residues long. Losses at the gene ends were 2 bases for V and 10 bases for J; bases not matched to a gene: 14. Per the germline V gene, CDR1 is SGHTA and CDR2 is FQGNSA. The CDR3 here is CASSLYPSGGAGREQFF. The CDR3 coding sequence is TGTGCCAGCAGCTTATACCCGAGCGGGGGGGCCGGGCGCGAGCAGTTCTTC.

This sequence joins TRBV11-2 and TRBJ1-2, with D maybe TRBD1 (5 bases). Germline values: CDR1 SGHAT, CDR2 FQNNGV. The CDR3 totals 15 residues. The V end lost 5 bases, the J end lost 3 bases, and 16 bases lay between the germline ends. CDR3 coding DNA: TGTGCCAGCAGCATCAGGGTAGAGGCCTACTATGGCTACACCTTC. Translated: CASSIRVEAYYGYTF. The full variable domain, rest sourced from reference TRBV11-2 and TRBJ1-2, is EAGVAQSPRYKIIEKRQSVAFWCNPISGHATLYWYQQILGQGPKLLIQFQNNGVVDDSQLPKDRFSAERLKGVDSTLKIQPAKLEDSAVYLCASSIRVEAYYGYTFGSGTRLTVV.

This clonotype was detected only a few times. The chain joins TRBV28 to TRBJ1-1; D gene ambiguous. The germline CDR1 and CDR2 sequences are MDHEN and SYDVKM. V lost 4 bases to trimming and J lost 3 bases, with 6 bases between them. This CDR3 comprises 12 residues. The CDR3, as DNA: TGTGCCAGCAGTTCATGGGACACTGAAGCTTTCTTT. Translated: CASSSWDTEAFF.

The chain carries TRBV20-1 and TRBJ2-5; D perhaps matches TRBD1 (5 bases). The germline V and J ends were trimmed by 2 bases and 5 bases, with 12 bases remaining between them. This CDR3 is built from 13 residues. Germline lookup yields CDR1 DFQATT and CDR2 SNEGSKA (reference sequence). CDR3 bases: TGCAGTGCTAGACAGACAGTCCGGGAGACCCAGTACTTC. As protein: CSARQTVRETQYF.

CDR3 nucleotides: TGTGCCAGCAATCGGGCCCTAGGGAATGAGCAGTTCTTC. This encodes CASNRALGNEQFF. The rearrangement links TRBV7-4 to TRBJ2-1; D is uncertain. CDR3 length equals 13 residues. V shed 7 bases and J shed 7 bases, with 14 bases lying between them. Germline values: CDR1 SGHVT, CDR2 SQSDAQ.

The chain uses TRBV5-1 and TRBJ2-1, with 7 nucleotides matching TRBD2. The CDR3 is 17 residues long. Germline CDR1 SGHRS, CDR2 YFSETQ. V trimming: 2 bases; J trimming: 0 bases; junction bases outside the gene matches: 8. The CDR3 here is CASSLTLADSSYNEQFF. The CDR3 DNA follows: TGCGCCAGCAGCTTAACGCTAGCGGATAGCTCCTACAATGAGCAGTTCTTC.

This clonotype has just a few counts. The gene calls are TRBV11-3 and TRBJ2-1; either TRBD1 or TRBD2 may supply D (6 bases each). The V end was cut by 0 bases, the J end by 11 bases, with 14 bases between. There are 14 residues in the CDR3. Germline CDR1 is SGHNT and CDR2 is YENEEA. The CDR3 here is CASSLDPTGAQQFF. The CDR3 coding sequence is TGTGCCAGCAGCTTAGATCCTACGGGGGCCCAGCAGTTCTTC.

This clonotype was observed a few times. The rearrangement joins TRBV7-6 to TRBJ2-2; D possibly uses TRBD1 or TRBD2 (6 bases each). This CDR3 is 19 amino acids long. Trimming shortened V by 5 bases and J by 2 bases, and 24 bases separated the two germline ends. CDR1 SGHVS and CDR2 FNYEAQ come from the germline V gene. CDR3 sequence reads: CASSLGGQGSAPNTGELFF. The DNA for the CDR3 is TGTGCCAGCAGCCTCGGGGGCCAGGGTAGTGCTCCAAACACCGGGGAGCTGTTTTTT.